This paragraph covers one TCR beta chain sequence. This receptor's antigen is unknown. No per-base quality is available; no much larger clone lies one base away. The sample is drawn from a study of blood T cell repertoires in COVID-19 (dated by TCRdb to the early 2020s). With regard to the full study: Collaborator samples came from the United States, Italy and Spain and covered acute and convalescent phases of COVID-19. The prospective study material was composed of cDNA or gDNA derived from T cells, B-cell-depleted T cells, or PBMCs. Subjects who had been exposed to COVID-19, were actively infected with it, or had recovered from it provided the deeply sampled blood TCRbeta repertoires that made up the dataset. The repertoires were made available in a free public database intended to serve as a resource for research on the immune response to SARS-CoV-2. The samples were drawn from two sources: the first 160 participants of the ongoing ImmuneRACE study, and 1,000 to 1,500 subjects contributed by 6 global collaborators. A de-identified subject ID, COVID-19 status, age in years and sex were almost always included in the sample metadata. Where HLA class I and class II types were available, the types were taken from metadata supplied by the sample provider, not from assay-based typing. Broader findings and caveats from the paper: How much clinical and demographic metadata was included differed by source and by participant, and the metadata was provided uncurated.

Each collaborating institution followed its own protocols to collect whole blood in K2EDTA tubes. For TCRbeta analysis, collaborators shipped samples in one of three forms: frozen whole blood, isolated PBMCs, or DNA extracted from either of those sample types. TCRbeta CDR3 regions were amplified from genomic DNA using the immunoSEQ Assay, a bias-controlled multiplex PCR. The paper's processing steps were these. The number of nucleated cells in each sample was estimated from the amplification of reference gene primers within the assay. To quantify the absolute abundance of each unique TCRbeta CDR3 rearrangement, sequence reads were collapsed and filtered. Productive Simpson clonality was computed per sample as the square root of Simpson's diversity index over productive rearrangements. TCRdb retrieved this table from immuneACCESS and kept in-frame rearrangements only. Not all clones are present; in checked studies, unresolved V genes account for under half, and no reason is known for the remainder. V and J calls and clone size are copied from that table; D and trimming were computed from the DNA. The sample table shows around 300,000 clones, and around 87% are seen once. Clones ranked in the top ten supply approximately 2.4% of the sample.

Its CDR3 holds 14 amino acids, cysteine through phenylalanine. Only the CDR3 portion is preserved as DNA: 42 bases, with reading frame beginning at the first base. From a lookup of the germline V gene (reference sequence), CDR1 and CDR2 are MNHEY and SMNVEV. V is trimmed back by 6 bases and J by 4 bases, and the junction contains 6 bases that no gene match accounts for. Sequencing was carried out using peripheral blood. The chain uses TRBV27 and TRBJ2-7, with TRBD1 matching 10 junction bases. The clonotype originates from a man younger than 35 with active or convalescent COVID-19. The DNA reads TGTGCCAGCAGCAGGGACAGGGGTTCGTACGAGCAGTACTTC. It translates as CASSRDRGSYEQYF.